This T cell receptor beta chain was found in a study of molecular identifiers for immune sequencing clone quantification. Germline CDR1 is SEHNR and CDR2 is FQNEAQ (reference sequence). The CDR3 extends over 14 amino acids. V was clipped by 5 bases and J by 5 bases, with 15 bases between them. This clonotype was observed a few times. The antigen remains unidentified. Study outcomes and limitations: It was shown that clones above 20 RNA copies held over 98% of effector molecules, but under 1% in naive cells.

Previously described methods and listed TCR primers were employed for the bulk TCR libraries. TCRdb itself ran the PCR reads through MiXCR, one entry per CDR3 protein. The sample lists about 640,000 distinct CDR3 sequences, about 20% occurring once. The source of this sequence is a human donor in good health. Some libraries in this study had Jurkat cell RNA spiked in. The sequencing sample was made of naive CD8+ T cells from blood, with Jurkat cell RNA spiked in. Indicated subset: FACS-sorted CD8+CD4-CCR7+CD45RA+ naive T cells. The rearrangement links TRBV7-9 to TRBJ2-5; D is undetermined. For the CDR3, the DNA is TGTGCCAGCAGCCTAAGACCCGACTCGGAGACCCAGTACTTC. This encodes CASSLRPDSETQYF.